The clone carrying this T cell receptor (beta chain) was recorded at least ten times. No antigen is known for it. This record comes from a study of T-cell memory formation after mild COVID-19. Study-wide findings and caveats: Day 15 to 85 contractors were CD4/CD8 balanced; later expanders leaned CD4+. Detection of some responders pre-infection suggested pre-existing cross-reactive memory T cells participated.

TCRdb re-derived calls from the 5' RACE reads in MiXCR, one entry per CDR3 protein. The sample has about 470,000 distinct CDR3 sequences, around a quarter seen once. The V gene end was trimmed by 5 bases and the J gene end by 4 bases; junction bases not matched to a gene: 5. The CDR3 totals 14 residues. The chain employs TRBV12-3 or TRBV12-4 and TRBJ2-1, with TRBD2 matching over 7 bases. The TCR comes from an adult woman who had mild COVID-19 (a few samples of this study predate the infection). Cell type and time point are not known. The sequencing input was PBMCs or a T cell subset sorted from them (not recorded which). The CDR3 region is CASSPGTIYNEQFF. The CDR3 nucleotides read TGTGCCAGCAGTCCTGGGACTATTTACAATGAGCAGTTCTTC.